The entry that follows covers one T cell receptor (beta chain) sequence. Trimming removed 1 base from V and 3 bases from J, with 15 bases in between. The CDR3 sequence is 17 residues long. Per germline, CDR1 SGHTA and CDR2 FQGNSA. This record belongs to a study of blood T cell repertoires in COVID-19. Sequenced by immunoSEQ multiplex PCR; TCRdb stores in-frame clones only, minus some. Here the sample spans 160,000 or so clones, just over 90% being singletons. The sample taken for sequencing was peripheral blood. The receptor was derived from a man aged 18 to 30 with acute or convalescent COVID-19. The chain links TRBV7-2 to TRBJ2-2; a possible D gene is TRBD2 (7 bases). For the CDR3, the DNA is TGTGCCAGCAGCTTAGTGGCCGGGGGGCGGGACACCGGGGAGCTGTTTTTT. It yields the protein CASSLVAGGRDTGELFF.